This T cell receptor (beta chain) was found in a study of blood T cell repertoires in COVID-19. The wider study: The United States, Italy and Spain supplied acute and convalescent COVID-19 samples. Sample material is recorded as cDNA or gDNA derived from T cells, B-cell-depleted T cells, or PBMCs.

Methods used by the authors: It was from reference gene primer amplification that nucleated cell counts were estimated. Sequencing was performed with immunoSEQ multiplex PCR; in TCRdb, only in-frame clones are kept and a portion is missing. That table supplies the V and J calls and clone size; D and trimming were determined from the DNA. The table has hundreds of thousands of clones, 82% seen once. CDR1 LNHDA and CDR2 SQIVND come from the germline V gene (reference sequence). CDR3 length: 15 residues. Trimming at V came to 5 bases and at J to 5 bases, leaving 8 bases not matched to a gene. This receptor was identified in a woman older than 75 with acute or convalescent COVID-19. The genes are TRBV19 and TRBJ1-5; 8 nucleotides align to TRBD1. The source material was peripheral blood. As DNA, the CDR3 is TGTGCCAGTAGTGGCCAGGGACAGGCTGATCAGCCCCAGCATTTT. This translates into CASSGQGQADQPQHF.